This T cell receptor beta chain was recorded in a study of T cell repertoires in cytomegalovirus infection. The wider study: Public TCR beta signatures were indicative of both CMV infection and a matching HLA type.

Note on this clonotype: Its antigen is unidentified.

Deletions cut 0 bases from V and 2 bases from J, with 14 bases between. CDR1 DFQATT and CDR2 SNEGSKA come from the germline V gene (reference sequence). The CDR3 totals 15 residues. TCRdb ran MiXCR on the reads and lists one entry per CDR3 protein. Of approximately 730,000 distinct CDR3 sequences in the sample, about 27% were seen once. The genes are TRBV20-1 and TRBJ2-7; weak D call: TRBD2 (7 bases). The sequence was collected from a human donor in good health (CMV status not recorded). Some clones in this sample may be carry-over from other donors' samples. The sequencing here drew on cultured CD8+ T cells from PBMCs, taken from culture after CMV antigen stimulation. Here the CDR3 reads CSARDRAGATYEQYF. The CDR3, as DNA: TGCAGTGCTAGAGATAGGGCGGGGGCCACCTACGAGCAGTACTTC.